These T cell receptor beta chains were read from a single sample in a study of blood T cell repertoires in COVID-19. TCRdb's table, derived via immunoSEQ multiplex PCR, lists solely in-frame clones and lacks some. The sample records 200,000 to 250,000 clones, more than 70% being singletons. Material for sequencing was peripheral blood. The receptor source for this set is a woman aged 55 to 70 with acute or convalescent COVID-19. Both conserved end residues are part of each CDR3. A D gene is named only where the DNA matches it firmly. A clone size is listed for some rows: how often the clone was seen (once, few, many), or a class if it is expanded.

j_gene	v_gene	d_gene	abundance	CDR3aa	CDR3nt
TRBJ1-1	TRBV7-8	.	.	CASSPDRGGSTEAFF	TGTGCCAGCAGCCCAGATCGGGGGGGAAGCACTGAAGCTTTCTTT
TRBJ2-1	TRBV7-3	TRBD2	.	CASSTRTSGGPYNEQFF	TGTGCCAGCAGCACCCGGACTAGCGGGGGGCCCTACAATGAGCAGTTCTTC
TRBJ2-1	TRBV19	TRBD2	.	CASSRTSGGVNEQFF	TGTGCCAGTAGTAGGACTAGCGGGGGGGTGAATGAGCAGTTCTTC
TRBJ1-1	TRBV6-1	.	.	CASSERHIGGVAEAFF	TGTGCCAGCAGTGAAAGGCACATCGGGGGGGTCGCTGAAGCTTTCTTT
TRBJ1-1	TRBV19	TRBD1	few	CASRDRGGTEAFF	TGTGCCAGTAGAGACAGGGGGGGGACTGAAGCTTTCTTT
TRBJ2-1	TRBV28	TRBD1	.	CASSLGGTGGNEQFF	TGTGCCAGCAGTTTAGGTGGGACAGGGGGCAATGAGCAGTTCTTC
TRBJ1-5	TRBV28	.	.	CASNIGNQPQHF	TGTGCCAGTAATATAGGCAATCAGCCCCAGCATTTT
TRBJ1-3	TRBV18	.	once	CASSLDRSGNTIYF	TGTGCCAGCTCACTCGACAGGTCCGGAAACACCATATATTTT
TRBJ1-1	TRBV4-2	.	.	CASSQRLTSPNTEAFF	TGTGCCAGCAGCCAACGTTTAACCAGTCCGAACACTGAAGCTTTCTTT
TRBJ2-2	TRBV7-9	TRBD1	once	CASSTLIRGHGELFF	TGTGCCAGCAGCACCCTTATAAGGGGGCACGGGGAGCTGTTTTTT
TRBJ2-1	TRBV27	TRBD2	.	CASSWLAGVWNEQFF	TGTGCCAGCAGTTGGTTAGCGGGAGTGTGGAATGAGCAGTTCTTC
TRBJ1-2	TRBV10-2	.	.	CASSKDRRYGYTF	TGCGCCAGCAGTAAAGACAGGCGCTATGGCTACACCTTC
TRBJ2-3	TRBV5-5	TRBD2	.	CASTPQRGADTQYF	TGTGCCAGCACCCCCCAGCGGGGGGCGGATACGCAGTATTTT
TRBJ1-4	TRBV18	.	.	CASSPLDSLLNEKLFF	TGTGCCAGCTCACCCCTTGACAGTCTACTTAATGAAAAACTGTTTTTT
TRBJ1-1	TRBV12-3/TRBV12-4	.	.	CASSSPVNTEAFF	TGTGCCAGCAGCTCCCCCGTGAACACTGAAGCTTTCTTT
TRBJ1-2	TRBV20-1	.	.	CSARQGVGYTF	TGCAGTGCTAGGCAGGGTGTTGGCTACACCTTC
TRBJ1-4	TRBV6-5	.	.	CASSYGVNEKLFF	TGTGCCAGCAGTTATGGAGTTAATGAAAAACTGTTTTTT
TRBJ1-3	TRBV6-5	TRBD1	.	CASRGTGAGGNTIYF	TGTGCCAGCAGAGGGACAGGGGCCGGTGGAAACACCATATATTTT
TRBJ1-4	TRBV12-5	TRBD1	.	CASGRTGTGTNEKLFF	TGTGCTAGTGGACGTACCGGGACAGGGACTAATGAAAAACTGTTTTTT
TRBJ2-1	TRBV18	.	.	CASSPGLAYNEQFF	TGTGCCAGCTCACCAGGGCTAGCATACAATGAGCAGTTCTTC
TRBJ2-1	TRBV4-3	TRBD1	.	CASSQVEGQVIGEQFF	TGCGCCAGCAGCCAAGTTGAGGGACAGGTCATCGGTGAGCAGTTCTTC
TRBJ2-1	TRBV14	TRBD2	.	CASSQVSSSGSPYNEQFF	TGTGCCAGCAGCCAAGTATCGTCTAGCGGGAGTCCCTACAATGAGCAGTTCTTC
TRBJ1-4	TRBV15	.	.	CATSRVDTVDGNEKLFF	TGTGCCACCAGCAGGGTGGACACTGTGGATGGGAATGAAAAACTGTTTTTT
TRBJ2-3	TRBV6-5	TRBD1	once	CASSLMGQSTDTQYF	TGTGCCAGCAGTCTCATGGGACAGAGCACAGATACGCAGTATTTT
TRBJ2-3	TRBV7-2	TRBD2	.	CASSLGLAGSFSTDTQYF	TGTGCCAGCAGCTTAGGACTAGCGGGGTCCTTTAGCACAGATACGCAGTATTTT
TRBJ2-1	TRBV5-1	TRBD2	once	CASSSGTSSTEQFF	TGCGCCAGCAGCTCCGGGACTAGTTCGACTGAGCAGTTCTTC
TRBJ1-1	TRBV5-1	.	.	CASRPSWGHWKAFF	TGCGCCAGCAGGCCTTCGTGGGGCCACTGGAAAGCTTTCTTT
TRBJ2-7	TRBV2	.	few	CASTGRGGVWGLGEQYF	TGTGCCAGCACGGGGCGGGGAGGAGTATGGGGACTTGGCGAGCAGTACTTC
TRBJ2-7	TRBV7-6	.	.	CASSPAEGAEQYF	TGTGCCAGCAGCCCCGCAGAAGGGGCCGAGCAGTACTTC
TRBJ1-5	TRBV27	.	.	CASRSGGFRDANQPQHF	TGTGCCAGCAGATCCGGAGGGTTCCGGGATGCCAATCAGCCCCAGCATTTT
TRBJ2-1	TRBV9	.	.	CASSATGTSMNEQFF	TGTGCCAGCAGCGCAACCGGGACATCAATGAATGAGCAGTTCTTC
TRBJ1-2	TRBV9	.	once	CASSGRDGFNYGYTF	TGTGCCAGCAGCGGGAGGGACGGTTTTAACTATGGCTACACCTTC
TRBJ2-7	TRBV6-1	TRBD1	once	CASSQARGLYEQYF	TGTGCCAGCAGTCAAGCCAGGGGGCTATACGAGCAGTACTTC
TRBJ1-4	TRBV7-2	TRBD1	.	CASSSTGVRANEKLFF	TGTGCCAGCAGCTCGACAGGGGTTAGAGCTAATGAAAAACTGTTTTTT
TRBJ1-4	TRBV19	.	.	CATAVRAEKLFF	TGTGCCACCGCGGTGAGGGCGGAAAAACTGTTTTTT
TRBJ1-2	TRBV11-2	TRBD1	.	CASSAGQGFYGYTF	TGTGCCAGCAGCGCCGGACAGGGCTTCTATGGCTACACCTTC
TRBJ1-1	TRBV29-1	.	.	CSSRPEGNTEAFF	TGCAGCTCGAGGCCGGAGGGGAACACTGAAGCTTTCTTT
TRBJ1-5	TRBV12-3/TRBV12-4	.	.	CASSFQGGQPQHF	TGTGCCAGCAGTTTTCAGGGTGGCCAGCCCCAGCATTTT
TRBJ2-2	TRBV19	TRBD2	.	CASTYGTSGRRGTGELFF	TGTGCCAGTACCTACGGGACTAGCGGGAGGCGGGGCACCGGGGAGCTGTTTTTT
TRBJ2-1	TRBV10-2	TRBD2	.	CASIGLAVYNEQFF	TGCGCCAGCATTGGACTAGCGGTTTACAATGAGCAGTTCTTC
TRBJ1-2	TRBV30	.	.	CAWNFGQSYGYTF	TGTGCCTGGAATTTTGGACAGAGCTATGGCTACACCTTC
TRBJ2-7	TRBV7-8	TRBD1	few	CASSLGQASYEQYF	TGTGCCAGCAGCTTGGGACAGGCCTCCTACGAGCAGTACTTC
TRBJ2-7	TRBV18	TRBD1	.	CASSPDRGNGEQYF	TGTGCCAGCTCACCAGACAGGGGCAACGGCGAGCAGTACTTC
TRBJ1-2	TRBV7-2	.	once	CASSFRVGGGYTF	TGTGCCAGCAGCTTTCGGGTAGGCGGGGGCTACACCTTC